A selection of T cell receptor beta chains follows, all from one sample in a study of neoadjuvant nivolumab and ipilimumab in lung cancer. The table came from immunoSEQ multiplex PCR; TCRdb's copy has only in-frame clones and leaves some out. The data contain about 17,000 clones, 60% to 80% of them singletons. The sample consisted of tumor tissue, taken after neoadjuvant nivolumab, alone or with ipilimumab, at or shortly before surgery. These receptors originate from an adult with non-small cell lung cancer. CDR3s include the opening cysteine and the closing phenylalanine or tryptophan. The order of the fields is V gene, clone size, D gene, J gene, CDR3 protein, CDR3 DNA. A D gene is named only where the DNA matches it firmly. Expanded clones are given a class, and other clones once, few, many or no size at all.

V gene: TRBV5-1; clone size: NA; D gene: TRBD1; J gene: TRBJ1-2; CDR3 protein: CASSLASGQGIYGYTF; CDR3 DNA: TGCGCCAGCAGCTTGGCATCGGGACAGGGAATCTATGGCTACACCTTC
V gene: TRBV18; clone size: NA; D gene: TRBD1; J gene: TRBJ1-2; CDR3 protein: CASSPQVTGSNYGYTF; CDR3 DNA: TGTGCCAGCTCACCACAGGTGACAGGGAGTAACTATGGCTACACCTTC
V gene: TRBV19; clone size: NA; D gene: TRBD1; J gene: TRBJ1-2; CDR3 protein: CASSISQDRAYGYTF; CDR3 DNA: TGTGCCAGTAGTATTTCCCAGGACAGGGCCTATGGCTACACCTTC
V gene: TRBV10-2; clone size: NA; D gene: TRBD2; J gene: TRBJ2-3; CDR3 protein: CASRAISGGGSTDTQYF; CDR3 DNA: TGCGCCAGCAGAGCCATCTCCGGCGGGGGGTCCACAGATACGCAGTATTTT
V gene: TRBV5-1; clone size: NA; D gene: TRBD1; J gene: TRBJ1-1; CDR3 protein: CASSQTGWNTEAFF; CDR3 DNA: TGCGCCAGCAGCCAGACAGGGTGGAACACTGAAGCTTTCTTT
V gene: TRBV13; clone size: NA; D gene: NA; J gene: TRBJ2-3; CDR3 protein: CASSLGTPSTDTQYF; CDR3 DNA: TGTGCCAGCAGCTTAGGGACCCCTAGCACAGATACGCAGTATTTT
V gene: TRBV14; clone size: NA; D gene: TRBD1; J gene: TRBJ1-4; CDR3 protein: CASSQQARGKEKLFF; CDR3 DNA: TGTGCCAGCAGCCAGCAGGCCAGGGGGAAGGAAAAACTGTTTTTT
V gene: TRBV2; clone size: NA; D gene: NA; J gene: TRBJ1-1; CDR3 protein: CASSRSAGYTEAFF; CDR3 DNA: TGTGCCAGCAGTAGATCCGCAGGGTACACTGAAGCTTTCTTT
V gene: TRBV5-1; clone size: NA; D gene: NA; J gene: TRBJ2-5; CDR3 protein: CASSIGSQGERTQYF; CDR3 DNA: TGCGCCAGCAGCATCGGGTCCCAGGGCGAAAGGACCCAGTACTTC
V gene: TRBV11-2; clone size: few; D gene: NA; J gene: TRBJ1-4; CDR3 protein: CASSNTRANEKLFF; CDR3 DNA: TGTGCCAGCAGCAATACACGGGCTAATGAAAAACTGTTTTTT
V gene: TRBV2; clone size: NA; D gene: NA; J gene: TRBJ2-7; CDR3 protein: CASSDQGYEQYF; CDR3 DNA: TGTGCCAGCAGTGATCAGGGTTACGAGCAGTACTTC
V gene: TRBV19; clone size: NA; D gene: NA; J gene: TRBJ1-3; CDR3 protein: CASGDRSSGNTIYF; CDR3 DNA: TGTGCCAGCGGGGACCGCTCCTCTGGAAACACCATATATTTT
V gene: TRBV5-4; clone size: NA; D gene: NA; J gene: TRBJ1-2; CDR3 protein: CASSFRGINYGYTF; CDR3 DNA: TGTGCCAGCAGCTTCAGGGGTATTAACTATGGCTACACCTTC
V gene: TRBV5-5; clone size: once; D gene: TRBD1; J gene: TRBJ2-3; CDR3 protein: CASSLSSGQQRTDTQYF; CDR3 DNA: TGTGCCAGCAGCTTGTCGTCGGGACAGCAACGCACAGATACGCAGTATTTT
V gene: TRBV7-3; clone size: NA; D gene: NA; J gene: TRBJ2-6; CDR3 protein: CASSLWAFGRGSGGANVLTF; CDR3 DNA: TGTGCCAGCAGCTTATGGGCTTTCGGTCGGGGGTCCGGGGGGGCCAACGTCCTGACTTTC
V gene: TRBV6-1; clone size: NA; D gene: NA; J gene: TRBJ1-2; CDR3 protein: CASSEPDGYGYTF; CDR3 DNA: TGTGCCAGCAGTGAACCGGACGGCTATGGCTACACCTTC
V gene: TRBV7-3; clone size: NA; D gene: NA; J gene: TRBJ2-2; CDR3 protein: CASSLIGGPNTGELFF; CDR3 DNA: TGTGCCAGCAGCTTAATCGGGGGGCCGAACACCGGGGAGCTGTTTTTT
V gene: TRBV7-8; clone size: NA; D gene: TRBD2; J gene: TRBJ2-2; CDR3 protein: CASRLSPAGRGGRGELFF; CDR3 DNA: TGTGCCAGCAGACTAAGCCCTGCGGGGCGGGGGGGCCGTGGGGAGCTGTTTTTT
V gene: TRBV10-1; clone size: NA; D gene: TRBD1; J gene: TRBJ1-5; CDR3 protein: CASKELRTGRNQPQHF; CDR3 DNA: TGCGCCAGCAAGGAGTTGCGGACAGGCCGCAATCAGCCCCAGCATTTT
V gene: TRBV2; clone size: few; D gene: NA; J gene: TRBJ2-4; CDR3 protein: CASSDGLAKNIQYF; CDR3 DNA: TGTGCCAGCAGTGACGGGCTAGCCAAAAACATTCAGTACTTC
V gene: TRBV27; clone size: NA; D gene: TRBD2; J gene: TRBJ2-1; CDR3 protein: CASSLSGTSGGEQFF; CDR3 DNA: TGTGCCAGCAGTTTATCCGGGACTAGCGGGGGTGAGCAGTTCTTC
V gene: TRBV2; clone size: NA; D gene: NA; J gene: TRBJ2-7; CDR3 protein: CASSEVPGAYEQYF; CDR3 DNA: TGTGCCAGCAGTGAAGTCCCAGGGGCCTACGAGCAGTACTTC
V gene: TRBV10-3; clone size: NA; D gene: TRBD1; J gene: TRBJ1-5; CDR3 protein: CATGTGKDNQPQHF; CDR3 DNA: TGTGCCACCGGGACAGGGAAGGACAATCAGCCCCAGCATTTT
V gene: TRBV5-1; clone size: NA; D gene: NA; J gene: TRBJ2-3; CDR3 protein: CASTPGGPSTDTQYF; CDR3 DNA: TGCGCCAGCACTCCCGGCGGACCGAGCACAGATACGCAGTATTTT
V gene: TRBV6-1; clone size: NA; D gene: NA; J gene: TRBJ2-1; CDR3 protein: CASSALGGTEQFF; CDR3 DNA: TGTGCCAGCAGTGCTCTAGGGGGGACTGAGCAGTTCTTC
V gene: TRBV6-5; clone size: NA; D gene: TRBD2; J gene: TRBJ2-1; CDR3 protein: CASTDGGAGVDEQFF; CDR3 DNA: TGTGCCAGCACGGACGGGGGGGCCGGTGTTGATGAGCAGTTCTTC
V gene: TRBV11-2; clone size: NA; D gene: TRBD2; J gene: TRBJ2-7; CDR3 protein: CASSHHSGGPSSYEQYF; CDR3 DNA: TGTGCCAGCAGCCACCATAGCGGGGGTCCGAGCTCCTACGAGCAGTACTTC
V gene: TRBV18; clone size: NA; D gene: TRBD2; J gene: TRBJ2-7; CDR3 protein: CASSPRTSGGAGLYEQYF; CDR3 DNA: TGTGCCAGCTCACCGCGGACTAGCGGGGGGGCTGGTCTCTACGAGCAGTACTTC
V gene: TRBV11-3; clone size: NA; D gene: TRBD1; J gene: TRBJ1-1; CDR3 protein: CASSAGQGSSTEAFF; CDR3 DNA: TGTGCCAGCAGCGCAGGACAGGGATCTTCCACTGAAGCTTTCTTT
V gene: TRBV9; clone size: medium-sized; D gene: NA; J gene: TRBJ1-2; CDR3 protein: CASSASRASGYTF; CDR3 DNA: TGTGCCAGCAGCGCATCGAGGGCATCTGGCTACACCTTC
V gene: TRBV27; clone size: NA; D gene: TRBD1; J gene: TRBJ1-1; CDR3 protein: CASSRQGIYTEAFF; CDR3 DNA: TGTGCCAGCAGCAGACAGGGGATTTACACTGAAGCTTTCTTT
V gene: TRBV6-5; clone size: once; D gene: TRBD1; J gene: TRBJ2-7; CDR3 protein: CASSYPGTGGKHEQYF; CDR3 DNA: TGTGCCAGCAGTTACCCAGGGACAGGGGGTAAGCACGAGCAGTACTTC
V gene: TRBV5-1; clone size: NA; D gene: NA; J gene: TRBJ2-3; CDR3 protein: CASSLSSPTDTQYF; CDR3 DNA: TGCGCCAGCAGCTTGTCCAGTCCCACAGATACGCAGTATTTT